This T cell receptor (beta chain) was sequenced for a study of T cell repertoires in cytomegalovirus infection (dated by TCRdb to between 2019 and 2020). About the study as a whole: The HLA type of each donor mattered for the analysis, because public TCR beta signatures pointed to carriage of CMV infection along with the matching HLA type.

The study at large found these results: Cumulative frequency of public TCR beta family members discriminated carriers of CMV infection plus the relevant HLA type in this cohort and an independent roughly 340-donor cohort. The ex vivo response was dominated by HLA-C-restricted CMV-specific TCR beta clonotypes, which also provided the single most frequent clonotype in two of eight donors.

CDR1 and CDR2 are read off the germline V gene as SGHTA and FQGNSA. The CDR3 covers 13 residues, taking in both the cysteine and the phenylalanine. Only the CDR3 part of the read is kept: 39 bases, read in frame from the first base. V is pared back by 2 bases and J by 12 bases, with 17 bases lying between the germline termini. For sequencing, an Illumina HiSeq 1500 was employed. Using fastp at Q25 and MiXCR, TCRdb reprocessed the public reads and kept productive beta chains. For every CDR3 protein sequence, its rows merge into one entry that carries the most common genes and DNA. The sample contains about 400,000 distinct CDR3 sequences, approximately 18% of them found a single time. The top ten clones comprise approximately 10% of the sample. This clonotype occurred a few times. What this receptor recognizes is not known. Per-nucleotide qualities are absent, and no much larger clonotype sits a single base away.

The sequenced material came from PBMCs. This TCR came from a human donor in good health (CMV status not recorded). Some clones in this sample may be carry-over from other donors' samples. The rearrangement joined TRBV7-2 to TRBJ2-7; no D gene call is confident. This receptor carries the CDR3 CASSLQSGLVLYF. The nucleotides read TGTGCCAGCAGCTTACAGTCTGGGCTAGTATTGTACTTC.